The clone carrying this T cell receptor beta chain showed up just a few times. This CDR3 region has 14 residues. Trimming cost V 4 bases and J 4 bases, with 9 bases left between them. Germline V CDR1 and CDR2: KGHDR, SFDVKD. Using its own MiXCR run on the 5' RACE reads, TCRdb lists one record per CDR3 protein. The top ten hold 3% to 3.5% of the sample, which has 50,000 to 65,000 distinct CDR3 sequences, around 26% seen once. Sequencing was done on a sample of tumor-infiltrating memory CD4+ T cells sorted from the breast tumor. Subset: memory CD4+ T cells, CD4+CD45RO+CD25-. The V and J genes are TRBV24-1 and TRBJ2-2; the D is unclear. This receptor was taken from a female donor with breast cancer. The CDR3 spells CATSDTASTGELFF. As DNA, the CDR3 is TGTGCCACCAGTGACACAGCTTCCACCGGGGAGCTGTTTTTT.